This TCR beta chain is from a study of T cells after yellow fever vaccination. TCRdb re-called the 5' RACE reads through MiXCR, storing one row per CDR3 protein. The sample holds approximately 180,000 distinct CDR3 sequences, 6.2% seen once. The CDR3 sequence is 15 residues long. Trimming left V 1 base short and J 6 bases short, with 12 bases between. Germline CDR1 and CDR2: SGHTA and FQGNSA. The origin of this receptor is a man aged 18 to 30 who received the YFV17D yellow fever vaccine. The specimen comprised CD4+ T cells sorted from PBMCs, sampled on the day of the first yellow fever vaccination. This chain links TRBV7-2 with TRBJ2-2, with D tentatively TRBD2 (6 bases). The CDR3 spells CASSLVSGDPGELFF. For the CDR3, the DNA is TGTGCCAGCAGCTTAGTATCGGGGGATCCCGGGGAGCTGTTTTTT. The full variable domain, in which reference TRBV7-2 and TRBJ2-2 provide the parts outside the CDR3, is GAGVSQSPSNKVTEKGKDVELRCDPISGHTALYWYRQSLGQGLEFLIYFQGNSAPDKSGLPSDRFSAERTGGSVSTLTIQRTQQEDSAVYLCASSLVSGDPGELFFGEGSRLTVL.